Below, 32 T cell receptor beta chains from the same sample are listed, as sequenced in a study of vaccination effects on CD4 cells after COVID-19. Which antigens these TCRs recognize remains unknown. Pools of viral peptides were used by the ViraFEST assay to expand antigen-specific CD4+ T cells ahead of sequencing. The culture ran for roughly 10 days before CD4+ T cells were isolated. Participants received two doses of either the BNT162b2 or mRNA-1273 vaccine. Produced via immunoSEQ multiplex PCR; TCRdb's table is partial and in-frame only. The table shows tens of thousands of clones, with over 65% occurring only once. The input for sequencing was CD4+ T cells from PBMCs cultured with HCoV-NL63 spike peptides, taken after COVID-19 vaccination. Every receptor here comes from a human donor who received a COVID-19 vaccine.

The CDR3 sequence: CASSLDTGTTYEQYF. Written as DNA, the CDR3 is TGTGCCAGCAGCTTGGATACAGGGACTACCTACGAGCAGTACTTC. The gene calls are TRBV5-4 and TRBJ2-7, with D possibly matching TRBD2 (7 bases). CDR3 size: 15 residues. From germline, CDR1 is SGHNT and CDR2 YYREEE (reference sequence). V was trimmed by 0 bases and J by 2 bases, leaving 12 bases between them.

The chain combines TRBV5-1 with TRBJ1-1, with D unclear. CDR3 size: 15 residues. Germline CDR1 reads SGHRS; CDR2 reads YFSETQ. V was clipped by 3 bases and J by 1 base, with 13 bases between them. The CDR3 DNA reads TGCGCCAGCAGCTCCGGAGGACTTACGAACACTGAAGCTTTCTTT. It translates to CASSSGGLTNTEAFF.

The chain uses TRBV2 and TRBJ1-1, with D maybe TRBD1 (6 bases). Germline V gene lookup returns CDR1 SNHLY and CDR2 FYNNEI. The CDR3 contains 13 residues. The V gene lost 7 bases and the J gene lost 4 bases, with 13 bases spanning the gap. The CDR3 DNA follows: TGTGCCAGCAAGGTTCAGGGGATCACTGAAGCTTTCTTT. Amino acid sequence: CASKVQGITEAFF.

The rearrangement uses TRBV27 and TRBJ2-2; TRBD2 aligns across 11 bases. Germline CDR1 reads MNHEY; CDR2 reads SMNVEV (reference sequence). The V and J ends lost 9 bases and 6 bases, in that order; junction bases with no gene match: 12. The CDR3 is 16 residues long. The CDR3 reads CARRIMLAGGPGELFF. CDR3 sequence (DNA): TGTGCCAGGAGGATAATGTTAGCGGGAGGGCCCGGGGAGCTGTTTTTT.

The chain carries TRBV7-9 and TRBJ1-4, with D unresolved. The V and J ends lost 0 bases and 5 bases respectively, with 10 bases between them. This CDR3 comprises 15 residues. Per the germline V gene, CDR1 is SEHNR and CDR2 is FQNEAQ (reference sequence). In DNA form, the CDR3 reads TGTGCCAGCAGCTTAGCCCAGGTACAGAATGAAAAACTGTTTTTT. This translates into CASSLAQVQNEKLFF.

This rearrangement joins TRBV6-5 to TRBJ2-1; a weak D match, TRBD1 (5 bases). Trimming took 4 bases from V and 1 from J, leaving 11 bases between them. The CDR3 loop spans 15 amino acids. Germline values: CDR1 MNHEY, CDR2 SVGAGI. The CDR3 sequence is CASSSWKGSYNEQFF. For the CDR3, the DNA is TGTGCCAGCAGTTCTTGGAAGGGGTCCTACAATGAGCAGTTCTTC.

J is TRBJ1-1 and V is TRBV19; no firm D call. The germline gives CDR1 LNHDA, CDR2 SQIVND (reference sequence). The CDR3 covers 13 residues. Trimming stripped 8 bases from V and 7 bases from J, with 17 bases between. The CDR3 spells CASARLNSLEAFF. The CDR3 DNA is TGTGCCAGTGCCAGGCTTAACAGCCTTGAAGCTTTCTTT.

This chain links TRBV6-5 with TRBJ1-2; the D gene is possibly TRBD1 (5 bases). V was cut by 2 bases and J by 4 bases, with 8 bases left in between. Germline assignment: CDR1 MNHEY and CDR2 SVGAGI. The CDR3 length is 13 residues. The CDR3 DNA follows: TGTGCCAGCAGTTACGGGGCGATCTATGGCTACACCTTC. This gives the protein CASSYGAIYGYTF.

This clone was detected once. The chain uses TRBV7-6 and TRBJ2-5; D not resolved. Trimming cost V 4 bases and J 5 bases, with 11 bases left between them. The CDR3 spans 13 residues. Germline V gives CDR1 SGHVS, CDR2 FNYEAQ. CDR3 sequence reads: CASSSPRSETQYF. The CDR3 coding sequence is TGTGCCAGCAGCTCGCCCCGCTCGGAGACCCAGTACTTC.

The chain links TRBV5-4 to TRBJ1-3; 7 bases map to TRBD1. The V segment lost 5 bases and the J segment 3 bases; nucleotides outside the gene matches: 8. Germline CDR1 is SGHNT and CDR2 is YYREEE (reference sequence). This CDR3 is built from 15 residues. CDR3 protein: CASSLNRDSGNTIYF. CDR3 bases: TGTGCCAGCAGTCTTAACCGGGACAGTGGAAACACCATATATTTT.

The gene calls are TRBV18 and TRBJ2-4, with 8 positions matching TRBD1. The J segment lost 8 bases and the V segment lost 6 bases, leaving 9 bases of the junction unmatched. The V gene's germline CDR1 is KGHSH and CDR2 LQKENI. CDR3 length: 14 amino acids. CDR3 loop: CASSRYPGQDIQYF. DNA of the CDR3: TGTGCCAGCTCCCGCTATCCGGGACAGGACATTCAGTACTTC.

This rearrangement joins TRBV6-5 to TRBJ2-7, with TRBD2 matching 12 bases. Per the germline V gene, CDR1 is MNHEY and CDR2 is SVGAGI. There are 15 residues in the CDR3. J was trimmed by 1 base and V by 6 bases; bases with no gene match: 4. The DNA of the CDR3 is TGTGCCAGCAGGACTAGCGGGAGCATTTCCTACGAGCAGTACTTC. As protein: CASRTSGSISYEQYF.

The chain has TRBV3-1 (or the pseudogene TRBV3-2) and TRBJ1-3; D not resolved. The CDR3 is made up of 16 amino acids. The germline gives CDR1 LGHDT, CDR2 YNNKEL (reference sequence). Trimming left V 0 bases short and J 0 bases short, with 9 bases between. The CDR3 nucleotides read TGTGCCAGCAGCCAAGATCCAACAAACTCTGGAAACACCATATATTTT. This sequence encodes CASSQDPTNSGNTIYF.

The chain employs TRBV7-2 and TRBJ2-1, with 13 bases fitting TRBD2. Trimming cost V 3 bases and J 9 bases; bases outside gene matches: 8. The germline V gene encodes CDR1 SGHTA and CDR2 FQGNSA. The CDR3 is 16 amino acids. The CDR3 sequence is CASSFTSGGAFLEQFF. CDR3 DNA sequence: TGTGCCAGCAGCTTCACTAGCGGGGGGGCCTTTCTTGAGCAGTTCTTC.

About this clone: One end of the junction does not line up with germline, which may come from a read error. The chain uses TRBV27 and TRBJ1-6; D not certain. Per germline, CDR1 MNHEY and CDR2 SMNVEV (reference sequence). This CDR3 region has 9 residues. The CDR3 sequence: CASRLPLHF. The CDR3 nucleotides are TGTGCCAGCCGTTTACCCCTCCACTTT.

The V call is TRBV12-3 or TRBV12-4, the J call TRBJ1-2; D is uncertain. This CDR3 has 12 residues. V was clipped by 6 bases and J by 4 bases, with 9 bases between them. CDR3: CASSTAAYGYTF. The DNA of the CDR3 is TGTGCCAGCAGCACAGCAGCCTATGGCTACACCTTC.

V gene TRBV7-9 combines with J gene TRBJ2-7; 11 bases are a match to TRBD2. In germline, CDR1 is SEHNR, CDR2 FQNEAQ (reference sequence). The V segment lost 5 bases and the J segment 4 bases; nucleotides outside the gene matches: 4. The length of the CDR3 is 14 residues. CDR3 region: CASSSSGGAYEQYF. DNA for the CDR3: TGTGCCAGCAGCAGTAGCGGGGGGGCTTACGAGCAGTACTTC.

The V and J genes are TRBV6-6 and TRBJ2-3, with TRBD1 matching over 9 bases. The CDR3 is 16 residues long. The V gene's germline CDR1 is MNHNY and CDR2 SVGAGI (reference sequence). The J segment lost 3 bases and the V segment lost 4 bases, leaving 8 bases of the junction unmatched. CDR3: CASSSGQGMGTDTQYF. CDR3 nucleotide sequence: TGTGCCAGCAGTTCCGGACAGGGGATGGGGACAGATACGCAGTATTTT.

The V and J genes are TRBV10-3 and TRBJ1-3; 7 bases match TRBD1. The J segment lost 3 bases and the V segment lost 10 bases, leaving 3 bases of the junction unmatched. Germline loops: CDR1 ENHRY, CDR2 SYGVKD. The CDR3 covers 12 residues. CDR3 region: CATRDSGNTIYF. For the CDR3, the DNA is TGTGCCACACGGGACAGTGGAAACACCATATATTTT.

This chain uses TRBV5-6 with TRBJ2-5; TRBD2 is a possible D gene (6 bases). Trimming removed 4 bases from V and 7 bases from J, with 20 bases in between. The CDR3 runs to 15 residues. Germline CDR1 is SGHDT and CDR2 is YYEEEE. The CDR3 sequence is CASSGTQGAFGTQYF. CDR3 coding DNA: TGTGCCAGCAGCGGGACTCAGGGAGCGTTTGGGACCCAGTACTTC.

The chain links TRBV19 to TRBJ2-3; D gene unclear. This CDR3 is built from 14 residues. CDR1 is LNHDA, CDR2 SQIVND, per germline (reference sequence). Trimming left V 1 base short and J 8 bases short, with 13 bases between. In nucleotides, the CDR3 is TGTGCCAGTAGTATAGGGGGTCATTCACCTACGCAGTATTTT. Translating gives CASSIGGHSPTQYF. Drawing the rest from reference TRBV19 and TRBJ2-3, the complete variable domain is DGGITQSPKYLFRKEGQNVTLSCEQNLNHDAMYWYRQDPGQGLRLIYYSQIVNDFQKGDIAEGYSVSREKKESFPLTVTSAQKNPTAFYLCASSIGGHSPTQYFGPGTRLTVL.

The V gene is TRBV7-8, the J gene TRBJ1-5; D not resolved. Looked up from germline, CDR1 is SGHVS and CDR2 is FQNEAQ. This CDR3 has 15 residues. V lost 1 base and J lost 10, with 17 bases in between. CDR3 sequence (DNA): TGTGCCAGCAGCTTAGGAGGTTTTACCACCCCCCCCCAGCATTTT. This encodes CASSLGGFTTPPQHF.

Only one count was recorded for this clone. This chain links TRBV29-1 with TRBJ1-2, with D tentatively TRBD1 (6 bases). This CDR3 contains 11 residues. In germline, CDR1 is SQVTM, CDR2 ANQGSEA. The ends were cut back, 7 bases at V and 3 bases at J, with 9 bases in the middle. The CDR3 loop is CSGRTDYGYTF. The DNA for the CDR3 is TGCAGCGGTAGGACAGACTATGGCTACACCTTC.

This clone was counted a few times. The gene calls are TRBV3-1 (or the pseudogene TRBV3-2) and TRBJ2-7; 7 bases line up with TRBD2. V was clipped by 4 bases and J by 6 bases; unmatched bases: 12. CDR3 length equals 15 residues. Germline-derived CDR1 and CDR2 are LGHDT and YNNKEL (reference sequence). DNA for the CDR3: TGTGCCAGCAGCCCCTCCGGGACTACCGCCCGCGAGCAGTACTTC. This sequence encodes CASSPSGTTAREQYF.

The rearrangement uses TRBV2 and TRBJ1-1; D not resolved. The germline V and J ends were trimmed by 4 bases and 1 base, with 10 bases remaining between them. The CDR3 is 14 residues long. Germline CDR1 reads SNHLY; CDR2 reads FYNNEI. The CDR3 coding sequence is TGTGCCAGCAGTGTAGACCGATGGAACACTGAAGCTTTCTTT. Protein: CASSVDRWNTEAFF.

The chain has TRBV19 and TRBJ1-1, with D tentatively TRBD1 (6 bases). Trimming took 2 bases from V and 3 from J, leaving 7 bases between them. CDR1 LNHDA and CDR2 SQIVND come from the germline V gene (reference sequence). CDR3 length equals 13 residues. In DNA, the CDR3 is TGTGCCAGTAGTATAAAGGGGGACACTGAAGCTTTCTTT. Amino acids: CASSIKGDTEAFF.

The rearrangement uses TRBV28 and TRBJ1-2; 7 bases are a match to TRBD1. The CDR3 runs to 13 residues. Per germline, CDR1 MDHEN and CDR2 SYDVKM. The trim removed 7 bases at V and 5 bases at J, leaving 7 bases unmatched. The CDR3 DNA reads as TGTGCCAGCAAAGACAGGGATTCGTATGGCTACACCTTC. This gives the protein CASKDRDSYGYTF.

The chain combines TRBV5-4 with TRBJ2-5; 7 bases line up with TRBD2. CDR1 and CDR2 (germline): SGHNT, YYREEE (reference sequence). Unmatched junction bases numbered 7, after V lost 4 bases and J lost 4 bases. The CDR3 is 14 residues long. CDR3 sequence: CASSLTGEGETQYF. CDR3 in DNA: TGTGCCAGCAGCCTGACCGGGGAGGGAGAGACCCAGTACTTC.

This clone was picked up one time. The V call is TRBV2, the J call TRBJ1-5; 10 nucleotides match TRBD1. The CDR3 length is 16 residues. Unmatched junction bases numbered 7, after V lost 5 bases and J lost 3 bases. Germline V gene sequence: CDR1 SNHLY, CDR2 FYNNEI. The CDR3 sequence is CASSLRTGGYNQPQHF. In DNA, the CDR3 is TGTGCCAGCAGTCTACGGACAGGGGGATACAATCAGCCCCAGCATTTT.

This chain uses TRBV7-8 with TRBJ1-1, with unresolved D. V was cut by 4 bases and J by 2 bases, with 8 bases left in between. CDR1 SGHVS and CDR2 FQNEAQ come from the germline V gene. The CDR3 runs 13 residues. CDR3 DNA sequence: TGTGCCAGCAGCTGGAAATATAACACTGAAGCTTTCTTT. It codes for CASSWKYNTEAFF.

This chain connects TRBV3-1 (or the pseudogene TRBV3-2) to TRBJ2-6; D is unresolved. Germline V CDR1 and CDR2: LGHDT, YNNKEL (reference sequence). This CDR3 region has 15 residues. V lost 0 bases and J lost 0, with 3 bases in between. This chain's CDR3 is CASSQELSGANVLTF. As DNA, the CDR3 is TGTGCCAGCAGCCAAGAACTCTCTGGGGCCAACGTCCTGACTTTC.

The V call is TRBV6-1, the J call TRBJ1-2; D is ambiguous. CDR1 and CDR2 (germline): MNHNS, SASEGT. The CDR3 spans 12 residues. Trimming removed 2 bases from V and 6 bases from J, with 7 bases in between. The CDR3 DNA reads TGTGCCAGCAGTGAAATCGGGGATGGCTACACCTTC. This encodes CASSEIGDGYTF.